This section outlines one T cell receptor (beta chain) sequence together with its context. The data are from a study of blood T cell repertoires in COVID-19. Study overall: Acute and convalescent COVID-19 specimens originated in the United States, Italy and Spain. Nucleic acid was either cDNA or gDNA, and it came from T cells, B-cell-depleted T cells, or PBMCs.

Original data processing: It was from reference gene primer amplification that nucleated cell counts were estimated. Profiling relied on immunoSEQ multiplex PCR, and the TCRdb table lists in-frame clones only, not all of them. From that table come the V and J calls and clone size; the DNA was used to work out D and trimming. The table records about 97,000 clones, 82% of them present only once. The germline CDR1 and CDR2 sequences are SGHVS and FQNEAQ. CDR3 size: 18 residues. The V segment lost 5 bases and the J segment 0 bases; nucleotides outside the gene matches: 13. The chain is built from TRBV7-8 and TRBJ1-5, with TRBD1 matching 7 bases. Sequencing input: peripheral blood. The TCR was taken from a man in his 70s with acute or convalescent COVID-19. CDR3 loop: CASSHGGDSSYSNQPQHF. CDR3 coding DNA: TGTGCCAGCAGCCATGGCGGGGACAGTAGTTATAGCAATCAGCCCCAGCATTTT.